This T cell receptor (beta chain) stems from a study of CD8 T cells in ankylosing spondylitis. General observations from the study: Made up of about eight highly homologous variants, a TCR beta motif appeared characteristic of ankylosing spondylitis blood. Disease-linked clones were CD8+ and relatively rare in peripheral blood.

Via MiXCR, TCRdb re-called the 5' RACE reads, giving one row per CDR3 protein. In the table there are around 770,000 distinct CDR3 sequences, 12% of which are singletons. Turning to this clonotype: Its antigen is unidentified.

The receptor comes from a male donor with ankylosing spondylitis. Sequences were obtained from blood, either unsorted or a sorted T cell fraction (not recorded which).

CDR3 loop: CSAVLVGTNSPLHF. The DNA of the CDR3 is TGCAGTGCCGTCCTTGTTGGTACTAATTCACCCCTCCACTTT. This chain connects TRBV20-1 to TRBJ1-6; D is uncertain. The length of the CDR3 is 14 residues. Germline loops: CDR1 DFQATT, CDR2 SNEGSKA (reference sequence). The germline V and J ends were trimmed by 6 bases and 6 bases, with 15 bases remaining between them.